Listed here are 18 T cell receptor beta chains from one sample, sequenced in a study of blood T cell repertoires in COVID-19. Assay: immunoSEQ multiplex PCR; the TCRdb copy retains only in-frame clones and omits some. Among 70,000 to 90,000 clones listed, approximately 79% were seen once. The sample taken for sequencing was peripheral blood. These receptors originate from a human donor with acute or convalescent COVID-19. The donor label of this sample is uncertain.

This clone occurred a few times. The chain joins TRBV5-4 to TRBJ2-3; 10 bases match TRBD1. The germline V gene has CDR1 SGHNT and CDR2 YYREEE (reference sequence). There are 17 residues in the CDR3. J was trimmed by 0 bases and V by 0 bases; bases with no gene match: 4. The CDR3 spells CASSLVPTGGSTDTQYF. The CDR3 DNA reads TGTGCCAGCAGCTTGGTCCCGACAGGGGGCAGCACAGATACGCAGTATTTT.

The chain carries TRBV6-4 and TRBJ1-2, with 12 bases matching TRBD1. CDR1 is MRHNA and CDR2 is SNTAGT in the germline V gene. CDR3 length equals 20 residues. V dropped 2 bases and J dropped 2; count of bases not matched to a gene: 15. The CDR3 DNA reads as TGTGCCAGCAGTGACCCGGGGGAGGGGACAGGGGGCCACAGAAACTATGGCTACACCTTC. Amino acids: CASSDPGEGTGGHRNYGYTF.

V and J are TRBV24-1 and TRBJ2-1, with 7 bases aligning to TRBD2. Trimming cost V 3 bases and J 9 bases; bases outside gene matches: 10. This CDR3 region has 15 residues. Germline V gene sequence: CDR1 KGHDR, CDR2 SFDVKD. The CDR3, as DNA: TGTGCCACCAGTGATAGACTAGCCGGTTTTGTTGAGCAGTTCTTC. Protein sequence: CATSDRLAGFVEQFF.

CDR3 in DNA: TGTGCCAGCAGCTTAAGCCGGGAGACCCAGTACTTC. Translation: CASSLSRETQYF. The V gene is TRBV7-2, the J gene TRBJ2-5; D not certain. This CDR3 region has 12 residues. V lost 2 bases to trimming and J lost 5 bases, with 6 bases between them. Germline V gene data show CDR1 as SGHTA and CDR2 as FQGNSA.

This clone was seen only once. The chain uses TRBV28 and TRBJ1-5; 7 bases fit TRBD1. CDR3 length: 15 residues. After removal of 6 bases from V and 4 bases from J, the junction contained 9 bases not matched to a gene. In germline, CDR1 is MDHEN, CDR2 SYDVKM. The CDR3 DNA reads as TGTGCCAGCAGGGGGGCTGACAGGGAGAATCAGCCCCAGCATTTT. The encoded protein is CASRGADRENQPQHF.

DNA of the CDR3: TGTGCCAGCAGCAGACGGAGCTCCTACAATGAGCAGTTCTTC. It translates to CASSRRSSYNEQFF. V usage is TRBV9 and J usage is TRBJ2-1; D call uncertain. The CDR3 is 14 residues long. Trimming took 4 bases from V and 0 from J, leaving 8 bases between them. Germline V CDR1 and CDR2: SGDLS, YYNGEE.

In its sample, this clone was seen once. For the CDR3, the DNA is TGTGCCAGCAGCCAGGACAGTCTAGCTGGGGCCAACGTCCTGACTTTC. This encodes CASSQDSLAGANVLTF. This chain connects TRBV7-2 to TRBJ2-6, with TRBD1 as a possible D gene (6 bases). The germline V and J ends were trimmed by 5 bases and 2 bases, with 13 bases remaining between them. The CDR3 consists of 16 residues. Germline-derived CDR1 and CDR2 are SGHTA and FQGNSA.

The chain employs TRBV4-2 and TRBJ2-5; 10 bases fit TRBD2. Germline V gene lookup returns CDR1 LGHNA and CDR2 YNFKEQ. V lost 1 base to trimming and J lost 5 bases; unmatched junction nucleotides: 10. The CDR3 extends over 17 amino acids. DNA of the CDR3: TGTGCCAGCAGCCAAGGGAGTAGCGGGGGGCTGAGGGAGACCCAGTACTTC. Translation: CASSQGSSGGLRETQYF.

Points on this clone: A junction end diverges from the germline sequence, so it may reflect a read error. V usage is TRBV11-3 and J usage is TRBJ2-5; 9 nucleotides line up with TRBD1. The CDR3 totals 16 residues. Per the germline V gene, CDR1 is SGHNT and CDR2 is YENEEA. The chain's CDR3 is CASSAGQGMNQETQYF. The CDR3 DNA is TGTGCCAGCAGCGCGGGACAGGGAATGAACCAGGAGACCCAGTACTTC.

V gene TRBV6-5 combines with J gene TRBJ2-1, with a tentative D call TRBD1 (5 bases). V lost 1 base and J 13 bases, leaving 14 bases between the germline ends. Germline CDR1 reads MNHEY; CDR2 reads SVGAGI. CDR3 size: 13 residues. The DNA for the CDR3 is TGTGCCAGCAGTTACTTGTCTGAAGGGGCACAGTTCTTC. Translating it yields CASSYLSEGAQFF.

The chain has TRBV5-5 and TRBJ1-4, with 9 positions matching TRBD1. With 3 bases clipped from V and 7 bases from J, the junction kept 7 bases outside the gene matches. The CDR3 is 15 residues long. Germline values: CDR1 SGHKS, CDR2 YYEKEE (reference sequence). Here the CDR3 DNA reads TGTGCCAGCAGCTCGCCGGGACAGGGTGGTGAAAAACTGTTTTTT. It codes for CASSSPGQGGEKLFF.

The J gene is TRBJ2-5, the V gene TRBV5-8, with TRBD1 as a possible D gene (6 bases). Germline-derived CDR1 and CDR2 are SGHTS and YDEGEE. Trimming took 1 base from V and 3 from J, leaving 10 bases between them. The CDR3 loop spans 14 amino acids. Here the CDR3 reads CASSLTGPKETQYF. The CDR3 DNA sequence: TGTGCCAGCAGCTTGACAGGGCCTAAAGAGACCCAGTACTTC.

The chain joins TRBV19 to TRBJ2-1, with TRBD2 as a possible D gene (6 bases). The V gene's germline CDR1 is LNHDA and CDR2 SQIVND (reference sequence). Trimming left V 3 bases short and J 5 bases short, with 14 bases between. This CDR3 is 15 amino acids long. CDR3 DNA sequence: TGTGCCAGTAGTATGGAGGGGCGAAGGCACAATGAGCAGTTCTTC. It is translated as CASSMEGRRHNEQFF.

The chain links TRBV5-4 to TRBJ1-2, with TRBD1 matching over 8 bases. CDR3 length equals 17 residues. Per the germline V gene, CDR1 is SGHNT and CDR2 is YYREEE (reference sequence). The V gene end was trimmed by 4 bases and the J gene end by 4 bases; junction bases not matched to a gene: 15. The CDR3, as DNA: TGTGCCAGCAGCCGGGACCCCGGACAGGGTATTAGCTATGGCTACACCTTC. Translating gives CASSRDPGQGISYGYTF.

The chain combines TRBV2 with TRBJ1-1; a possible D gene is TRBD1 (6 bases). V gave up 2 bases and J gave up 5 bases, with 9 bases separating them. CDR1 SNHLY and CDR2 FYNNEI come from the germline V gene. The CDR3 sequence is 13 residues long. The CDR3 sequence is CASSETGNTEAFF. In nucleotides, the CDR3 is TGTGCCAGCAGTGAAACAGGGAATACTGAAGCTTTCTTT. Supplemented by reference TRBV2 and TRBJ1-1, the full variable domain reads EPEVTQTPSHQVTQMGQEVILRCVPISNHLYFYWYRQILGQKVEFLVSFYNNEISEKSEIFDDQFSVERPDGSNFTLKIRSTKLEDSAMYFCASSETGNTEAFFGQGTRLTVV.

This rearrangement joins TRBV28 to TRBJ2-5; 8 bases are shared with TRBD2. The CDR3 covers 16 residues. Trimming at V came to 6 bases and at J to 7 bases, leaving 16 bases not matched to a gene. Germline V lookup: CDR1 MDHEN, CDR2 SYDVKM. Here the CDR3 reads CASSQVSGISIGTQYF. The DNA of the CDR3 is TGTGCCAGCAGCCAAGTTAGCGGGATATCGATCGGGACCCAGTACTTC.

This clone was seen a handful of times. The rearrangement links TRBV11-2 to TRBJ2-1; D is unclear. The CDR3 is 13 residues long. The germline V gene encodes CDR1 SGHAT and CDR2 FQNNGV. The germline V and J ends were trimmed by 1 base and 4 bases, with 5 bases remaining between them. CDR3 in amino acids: CASSLGSYNEQFF. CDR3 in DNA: TGTGCCAGCAGCTTAGGCAGTTACAATGAGCAGTTCTTC.

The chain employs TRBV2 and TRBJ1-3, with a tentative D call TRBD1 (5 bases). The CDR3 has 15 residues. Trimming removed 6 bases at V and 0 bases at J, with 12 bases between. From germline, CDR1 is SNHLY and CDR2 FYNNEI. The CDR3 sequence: CASRREGNSGNTIYF. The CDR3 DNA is TGTGCCAGCAGACGGGAGGGGAACTCTGGAAACACCATATATTTT.